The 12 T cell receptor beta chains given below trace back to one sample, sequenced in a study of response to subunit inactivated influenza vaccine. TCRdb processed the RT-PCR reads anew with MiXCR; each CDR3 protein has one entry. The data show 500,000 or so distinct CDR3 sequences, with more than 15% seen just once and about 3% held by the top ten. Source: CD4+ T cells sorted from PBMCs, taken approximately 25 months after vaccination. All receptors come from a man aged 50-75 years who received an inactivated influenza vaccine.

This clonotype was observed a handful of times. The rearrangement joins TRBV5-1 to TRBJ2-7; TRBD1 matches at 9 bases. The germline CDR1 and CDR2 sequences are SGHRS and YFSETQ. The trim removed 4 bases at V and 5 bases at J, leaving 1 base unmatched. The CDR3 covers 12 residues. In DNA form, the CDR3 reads TGCGCCAGCAGCCGGACAGGGGACGAGCAGTACTTC. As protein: CASSRTGDEQYF.

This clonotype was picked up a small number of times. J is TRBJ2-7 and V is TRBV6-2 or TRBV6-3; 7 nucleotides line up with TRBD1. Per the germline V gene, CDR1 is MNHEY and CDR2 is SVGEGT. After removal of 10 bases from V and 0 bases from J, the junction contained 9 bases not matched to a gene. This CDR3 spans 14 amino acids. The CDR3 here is CATLRDSYSYEQYF. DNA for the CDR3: TGTGCCACCTTACGGGACAGCTACTCCTACGAGCAGTACTTC.

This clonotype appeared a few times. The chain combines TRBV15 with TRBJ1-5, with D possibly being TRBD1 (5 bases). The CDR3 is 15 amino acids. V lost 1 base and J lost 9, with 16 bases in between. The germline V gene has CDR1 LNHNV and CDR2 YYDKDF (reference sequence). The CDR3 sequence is CATSRVGAGPGPQHF. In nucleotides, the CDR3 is TGTGCCACCAGCAGAGTCGGGGCAGGTCCGGGGCCCCAGCATTTT.

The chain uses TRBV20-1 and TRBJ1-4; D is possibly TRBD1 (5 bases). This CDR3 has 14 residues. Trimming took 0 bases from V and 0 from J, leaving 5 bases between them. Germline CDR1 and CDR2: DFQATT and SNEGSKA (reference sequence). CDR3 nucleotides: TGCAGTGCTAGAGAACAGGCAACTAATGAAAAACTGTTTTTT. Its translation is CSAREQATNEKLFF.

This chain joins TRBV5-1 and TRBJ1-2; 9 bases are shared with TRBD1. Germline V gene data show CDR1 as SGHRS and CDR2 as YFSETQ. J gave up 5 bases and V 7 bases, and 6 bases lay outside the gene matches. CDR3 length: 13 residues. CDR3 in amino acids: CASRTGVGYGYTF. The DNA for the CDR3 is TGCGCCAGCCGGACAGGGGTGGGGTATGGCTACACCTTC.

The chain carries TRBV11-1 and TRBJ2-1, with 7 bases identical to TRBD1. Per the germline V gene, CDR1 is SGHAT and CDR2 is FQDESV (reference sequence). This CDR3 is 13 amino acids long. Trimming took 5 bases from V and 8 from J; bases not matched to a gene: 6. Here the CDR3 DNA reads TGTGCCAGCAGCCTCGACAGGGCTGATGAGCAGTTCTTC. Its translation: CASSLDRADEQFF.

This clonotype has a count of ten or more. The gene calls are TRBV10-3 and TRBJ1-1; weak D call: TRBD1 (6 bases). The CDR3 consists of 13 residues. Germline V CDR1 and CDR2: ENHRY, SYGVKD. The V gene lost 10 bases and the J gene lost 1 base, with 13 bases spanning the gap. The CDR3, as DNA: TGTGCCAGTAAGACAGGACCGAACACTGAAGCTTTCTTT. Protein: CASKTGPNTEAFF.

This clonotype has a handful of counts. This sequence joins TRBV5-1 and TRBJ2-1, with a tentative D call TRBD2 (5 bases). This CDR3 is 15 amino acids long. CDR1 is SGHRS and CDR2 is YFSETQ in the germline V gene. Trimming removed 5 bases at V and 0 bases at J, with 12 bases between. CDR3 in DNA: TGCGCCAGCAGGGGCGTTCGGGACTCCTACAATGAGCAGTTCTTC. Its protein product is CASRGVRDSYNEQFF.

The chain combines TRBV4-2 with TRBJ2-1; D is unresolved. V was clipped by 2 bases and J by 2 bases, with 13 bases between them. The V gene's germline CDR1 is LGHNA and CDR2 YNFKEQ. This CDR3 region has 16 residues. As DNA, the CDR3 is TGTGCCAGCAGCCAACCTGGCGCTCGTACCTACAATGAGCAGTTCTTC. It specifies CASSQPGARTYNEQFF.

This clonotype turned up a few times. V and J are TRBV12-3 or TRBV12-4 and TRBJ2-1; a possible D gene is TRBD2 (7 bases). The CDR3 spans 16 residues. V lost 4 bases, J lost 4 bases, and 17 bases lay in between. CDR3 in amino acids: CASSSINGGAYNEQFF. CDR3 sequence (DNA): TGTGCCAGCAGTTCTATAAATGGGGGGGCTTACAATGAGCAGTTCTTC.

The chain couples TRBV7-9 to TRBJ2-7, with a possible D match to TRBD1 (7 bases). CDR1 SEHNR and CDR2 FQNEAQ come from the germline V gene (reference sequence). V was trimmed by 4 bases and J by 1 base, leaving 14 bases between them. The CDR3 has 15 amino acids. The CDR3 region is CASSYQGGQSYEQYF. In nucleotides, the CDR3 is TGTGCCAGCAGCTATCAGGGGGGCCAGTCCTACGAGCAGTACTTC.

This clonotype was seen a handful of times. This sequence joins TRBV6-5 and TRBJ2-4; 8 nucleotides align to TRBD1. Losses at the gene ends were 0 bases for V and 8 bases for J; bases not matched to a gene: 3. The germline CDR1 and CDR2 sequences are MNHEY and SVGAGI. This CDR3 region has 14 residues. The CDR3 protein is CASSYSGQGHIQYF. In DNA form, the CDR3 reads TGTGCCAGCAGTTACTCCGGACAGGGTCACATTCAGTACTTC.